The 3 T cell receptor beta chains below all came from one sample that was sequenced in a study of blood T cell repertoires in COVID-19. Sequenced by immunoSEQ multiplex PCR; TCRdb stores in-frame clones only, minus some. The table includes 120,000 to 150,000 clones, approximately 80% detected once. The sample comprised peripheral blood. The receptors derive from a human donor with acute or convalescent COVID-19. The donor label of this sample is uncertain.

This sequence joins TRBV7-8 and TRBJ1-1, with a possible D match to TRBD1 (5 bases). CDR3 length equals 15 residues. Per germline, CDR1 SGHVS and CDR2 FQNEAQ. V lost 1 base to trimming and J lost 1 base, with 10 bases between them. The CDR3 DNA sequence: TGTGCCAGCAGCTTAGTAAGGGGCGGGAACACTGAAGCTTTCTTT. Its protein product is CASSLVRGGNTEAFF.

Only one count was recorded for this clone. The chain recombines TRBV2 with TRBJ2-1; TRBD2 matches 11 bases. The CDR3 is 15 amino acids. Germline V lookup: CDR1 SNHLY, CDR2 FYNNEI. V lost 4 bases, J lost 6 bases, and 5 bases stayed unmatched. CDR3: CASSASSGGSNEQFF. CDR3 bases: TGTGCCAGCAGTGCCTCTAGCGGGGGGAGCAATGAGCAGTTCTTC.

Only a few counts were recorded for this clone. The chain is built from TRBV5-1 and TRBJ1-1; D not resolved. The CDR3 length is 13 residues. The V gene's germline CDR1 is SGHRS and CDR2 YFSETQ. V gave up 5 bases and J gave up 0 bases, with 8 bases separating them. The CDR3 protein is CASRYQVNTEAFF. The DNA of the CDR3 is TGCGCCAGCAGATACCAGGTGAACACTGAAGCTTTCTTT.